Listed below are T cell receptor beta chains from one sample, sequenced in a study of T cells expressing NK-cell markers. TCRdb re-called the 5' RACE reads and shows each CDR3 protein once, DNA omitted. Recorded for this sample: roughly 150,000 distinct CDR3 sequences. The sample was blood T cells: a sorted CD56 or NKG2C T cell subset, CD4+ or CD8+ T cells, or bulk PBMC T cells (not recorded which). The receptors here all came from a man aged 18-70 years in good health. CDR3s include the opening cysteine and the closing phenylalanine or tryptophan. Rows give clone size only sometimes, using once, few, many, or a class for an expanded clone.

V: TRBV6-2/TRBV6-3
length: 16
size: .
J: TRBJ2-3
CDR3: CASSLPSGGGTDTQYF

V: TRBV5-1
length: 16
size: .
J: TRBJ1-6
CDR3: CASSLHGDSYNSPLHF

V: TRBV11-3
length: 16
size: .
J: TRBJ2-1
CDR3: CASSLRTGTGGNEQFF

V: TRBV11-3
length: 17
size: medium-sized
J: TRBJ2-1
CDR3: CASSPRGSGGGRNEQFF

V: TRBV3-1
length: 13
size: .
J: TRBJ1-1
CDR3: CASSPSQRTEAFF

V: TRBV27
length: 13
size: .
J: TRBJ2-7
CDR3: CASSLSDPYEQYF

V: TRBV12-3/TRBV12-4
length: 15
size: .
J: TRBJ2-2
CDR3: CASNPGVVDTGELFF

V: TRBV6-5
length: 14
size: .
J: TRBJ2-5
CDR3: CASSYGQGQETQYF

V: TRBV28
length: 14
size: .
J: TRBJ1-1
CDR3: CASSFEGGGTEAFF

V: TRBV7-9
length: 15
size: .
J: TRBJ1-1
CDR3: CASSPGVGAGTEAFF

V: TRBV16
length: 17
size: .
J: TRBJ1-5
CDR3: CASSQLSAGGIDQPQHF

V: TRBV4-2
length: 13
size: .
J: TRBJ2-3
CDR3: CASSQGGGYTQYF

V: TRBV7-9
length: 13
size: .
J: TRBJ1-2
CDR3: CASSPPLNYGYTF

V: TRBV6-1
length: 13
size: .
J: TRBJ1-1
CDR3: CASRVGSRTEAFF

V: TRBV12-3/TRBV12-4
length: 16
size: .
J: TRBJ2-1
CDR3: CASSLVMIGPYNEQFF

V: TRBV13
length: 16
size: .
J: TRBJ2-3
CDR3: CASSSPRDRGTDTQYF

V: TRBV5-6
length: 22
size: .
J: TRBJ2-7
CDR3: CASSSITQLYISGAGRTYEQYF

V: TRBV30
length: 11
size: .
J: TRBJ1-5
CDR3: CAWGINQPQHF

V: TRBV7-9
length: 16
size: .
J: TRBJ2-1
CDR3: CASSFPRGYGYNEQFF

V: TRBV6-1
length: 15
size: .
J: TRBJ2-1
CDR3: CATKNLAGGYNEQFF

V: TRBV7-9
length: 16
size: .
J: TRBJ2-7
CDR3: CASSYVQGLGIYEQYF

V: TRBV25-1
length: 14
size: .
J: TRBJ2-3
CDR3: CASSEDPGKDTQYF

V: TRBV6-2/TRBV6-3
length: 15
size: .
J: TRBJ1-2
CDR3: CASSYFREDIYGYTF

V: TRBV7-2
length: 15
size: .
J: TRBJ1-1
CDR3: CASSSMGHGYTEAFF

V: TRBV27
length: 16
size: .
J: TRBJ1-6
CDR3: CASSLGPSSYNSPLHF

V: TRBV7-6
length: 17
size: .
J: TRBJ1-1
CDR3: CASSLLMGRVGQTEAFF

V: TRBV6-1
length: 17
size: .
J: TRBJ2-1
CDR3: CASSEAPRGLSYNEQFF

V: TRBV27
length: 13
size: .
J: TRBJ1-2
CDR3: CASSVGQNYGYTF

V: TRBV13
length: 14
size: .
J: TRBJ1-2
CDR3: CASSPGTDNYGYTF

V: TRBV6-2/TRBV6-3
length: 12
size: .
J: TRBJ1-5
CDR3: CASSALGRPQHF

V: TRBV10-3
length: 15
size: .
J: TRBJ2-1
CDR3: CAISESKGQGNEQFF

V: TRBV29-1
length: 11
size: .
J: TRBJ2-2
CDR3: CSGFGAGELFF

V: TRBV21-1
length: 15
size: .
J: TRBJ2-5
CDR3: CARFNSGGTQETQYF

V: TRBV6-6
length: 12
size: .
J: TRBJ2-5
CDR3: CASSYSGSSSHF

V: TRBV4-2
length: 16
size: .
J: TRBJ2-7
CDR3: CASSQAPSGGAGEQYF

V: TRBV2
length: 13
size: .
J: TRBJ2-1
CDR3: CASRRQGWNEQFF

V: TRBV29-1
length: 13
size: .
J: TRBJ2-6
CDR3: CSVVSSGANVLTF

V: TRBV2
length: 14
size: .
J: TRBJ2-6
CDR3: CASPPVSGANVLTF

V: TRBV7-9
length: 17
size: .
J: TRBJ2-6
CDR3: CASSLYAVSSGANVLTF

V: TRBV10-3
length: 16
size: .
J: TRBJ1-6
CDR3: CAISESWQGENSPLHF

V: TRBV6-4
length: 16
size: .
J: TRBJ2-2
CDR3: CASSDSRDTDTGELFF

V: TRBV6-1
length: 15
size: .
J: TRBJ2-1
CDR3: CASKKGTANFNEQFF

V: TRBV19
length: 14
size: .
J: TRBJ2-5
CDR3: CASLTDRGTETQYF

V: TRBV10-3
length: 17
size: .
J: TRBJ2-3
CDR3: CAISESNLAGATDTQYF

V: TRBV6-2/TRBV6-3
length: 15
size: .
J: TRBJ2-5
CDR3: CASSSGGGALETQYF

V: TRBV7-2
length: 18
size: .
J: TRBJ1-1
CDR3: CASSLAGSGFNMNTEAFF